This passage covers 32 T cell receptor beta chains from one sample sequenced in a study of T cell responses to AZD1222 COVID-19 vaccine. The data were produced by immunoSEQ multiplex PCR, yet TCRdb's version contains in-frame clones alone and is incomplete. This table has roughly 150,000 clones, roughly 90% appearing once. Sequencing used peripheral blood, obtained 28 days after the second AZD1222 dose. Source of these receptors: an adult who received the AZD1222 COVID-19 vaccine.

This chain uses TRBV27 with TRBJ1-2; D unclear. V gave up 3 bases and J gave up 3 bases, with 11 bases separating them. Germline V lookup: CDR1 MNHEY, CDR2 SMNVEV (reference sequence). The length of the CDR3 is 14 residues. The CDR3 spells CASSFAGVDYGYTF. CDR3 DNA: TGTGCCAGCAGTTTTGCGGGAGTTGACTATGGCTACACCTTC.

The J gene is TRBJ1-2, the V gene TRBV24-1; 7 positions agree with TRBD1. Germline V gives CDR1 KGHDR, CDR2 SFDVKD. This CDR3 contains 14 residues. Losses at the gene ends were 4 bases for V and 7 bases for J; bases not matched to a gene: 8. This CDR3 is CATSEQDRWSGYTF. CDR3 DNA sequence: TGTGCCACCAGTGAACAGGACAGGTGGAGTGGCTACACCTTC.

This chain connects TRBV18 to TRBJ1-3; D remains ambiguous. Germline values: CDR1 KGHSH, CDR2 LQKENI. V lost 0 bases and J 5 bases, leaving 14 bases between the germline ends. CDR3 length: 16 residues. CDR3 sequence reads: CASSPPVVPQRNTIYF. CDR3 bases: TGTGCCAGCTCACCACCGGTAGTTCCCCAAAGAAACACCATATATTTT.

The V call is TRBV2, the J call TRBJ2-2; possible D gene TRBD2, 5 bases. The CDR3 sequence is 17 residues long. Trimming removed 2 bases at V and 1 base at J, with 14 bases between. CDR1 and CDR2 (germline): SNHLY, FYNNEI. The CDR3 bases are TGTGCCAGCAGTGAACGGGGATTGGCCGGGAACACCGGGGAGCTGTTTTTT. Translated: CASSERGLAGNTGELFF.

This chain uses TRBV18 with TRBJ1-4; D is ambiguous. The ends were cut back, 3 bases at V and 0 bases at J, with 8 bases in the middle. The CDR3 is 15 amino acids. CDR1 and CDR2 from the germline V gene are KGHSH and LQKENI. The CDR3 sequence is CASSPRDATNEKLFF. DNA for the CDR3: TGTGCCAGCTCACCGCGTGATGCAACTAATGAAAAACTGTTTTTT.

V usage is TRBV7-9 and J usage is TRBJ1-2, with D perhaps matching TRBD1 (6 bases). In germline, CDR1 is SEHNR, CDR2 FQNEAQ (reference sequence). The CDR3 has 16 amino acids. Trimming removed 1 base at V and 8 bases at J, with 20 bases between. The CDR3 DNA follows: TGTGCCAGCAGCTTAGAGGGACCGAGTGAAGGGGGAGGCTACACCTTC. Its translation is CASSLEGPSEGGGYTF.

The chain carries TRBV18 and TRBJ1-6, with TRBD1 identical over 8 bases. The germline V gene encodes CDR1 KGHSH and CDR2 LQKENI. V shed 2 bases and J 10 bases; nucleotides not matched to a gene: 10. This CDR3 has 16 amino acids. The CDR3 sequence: CASSPGTGIGASPLHF. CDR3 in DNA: TGTGCCAGCTCACCAGGGACAGGAATTGGAGCATCACCCCTCCACTTT.

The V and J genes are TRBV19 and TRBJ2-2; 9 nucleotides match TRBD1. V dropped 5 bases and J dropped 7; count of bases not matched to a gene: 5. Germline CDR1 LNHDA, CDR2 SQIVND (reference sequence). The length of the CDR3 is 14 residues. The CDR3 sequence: CASSSQGAGGELFF. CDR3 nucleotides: TGTGCCAGTAGTTCACAGGGGGCGGGCGGGGAGCTGTTTTTT.

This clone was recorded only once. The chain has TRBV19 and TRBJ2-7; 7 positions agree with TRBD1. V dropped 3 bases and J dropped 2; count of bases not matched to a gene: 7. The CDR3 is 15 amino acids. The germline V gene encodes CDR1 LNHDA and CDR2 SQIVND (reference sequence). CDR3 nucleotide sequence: TGTGCCAGTAGTATCTCGCAGGGGGATGCCTACGAGCAGTACTTC. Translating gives CASSISQGDAYEQYF.

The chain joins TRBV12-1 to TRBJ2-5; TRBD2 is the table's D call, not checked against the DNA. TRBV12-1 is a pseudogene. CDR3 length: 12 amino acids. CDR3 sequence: CASSFALETQYF. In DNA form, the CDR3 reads TGTGCCAGCAGCTTTGCCTTGGAGACCCAGTACTTC.

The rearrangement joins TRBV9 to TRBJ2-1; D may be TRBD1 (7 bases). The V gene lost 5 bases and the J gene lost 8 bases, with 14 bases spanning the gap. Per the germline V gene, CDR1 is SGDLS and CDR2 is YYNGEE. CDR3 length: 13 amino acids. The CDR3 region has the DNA TGTGCCAGCAGTCTCCAGGGGGGACATGAGCAGTTCTTC. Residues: CASSLQGGHEQFF.

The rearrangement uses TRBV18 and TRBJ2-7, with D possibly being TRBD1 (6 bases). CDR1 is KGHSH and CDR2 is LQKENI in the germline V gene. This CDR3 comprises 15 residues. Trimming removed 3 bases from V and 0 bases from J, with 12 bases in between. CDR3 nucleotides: TGTGCCAGCTCACCGCGCAGGGGCGACTCCTACGAGCAGTACTTC. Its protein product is CASSPRRGDSYEQYF.

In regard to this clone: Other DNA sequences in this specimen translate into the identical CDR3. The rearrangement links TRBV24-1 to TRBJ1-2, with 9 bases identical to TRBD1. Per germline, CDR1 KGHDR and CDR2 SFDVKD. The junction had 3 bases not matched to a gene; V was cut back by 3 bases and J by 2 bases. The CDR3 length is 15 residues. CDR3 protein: CATSDPGQGNYGYTF. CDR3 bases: TGTGCCACCAGTGATCCGGGACAGGGCAACTATGGCTACACCTTC.

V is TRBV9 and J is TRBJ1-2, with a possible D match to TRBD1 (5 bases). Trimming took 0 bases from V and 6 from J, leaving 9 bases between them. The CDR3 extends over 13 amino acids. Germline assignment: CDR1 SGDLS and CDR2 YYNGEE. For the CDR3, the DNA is TGTGCCAGCAGCGTAGGGCAGGGAGATGGCTACACCTTC. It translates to CASSVGQGDGYTF.

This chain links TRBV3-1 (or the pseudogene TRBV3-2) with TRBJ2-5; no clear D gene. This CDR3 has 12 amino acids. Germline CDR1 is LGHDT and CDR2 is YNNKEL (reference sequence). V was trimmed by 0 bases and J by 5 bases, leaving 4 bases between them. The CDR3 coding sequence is TGTGCCAGCAGCCAAGAAACGGAGACCCAGTACTTC. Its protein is CASSQETETQYF.

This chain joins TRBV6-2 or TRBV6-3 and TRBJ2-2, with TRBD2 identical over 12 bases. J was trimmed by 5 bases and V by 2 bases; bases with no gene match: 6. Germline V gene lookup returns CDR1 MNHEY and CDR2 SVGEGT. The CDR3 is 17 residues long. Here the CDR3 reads CASSYRLAGEGTGELFF. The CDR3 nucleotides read TGTGCCAGCAGTTACCGACTAGCGGGAGAGGGTACCGGGGAGCTGTTTTTT.

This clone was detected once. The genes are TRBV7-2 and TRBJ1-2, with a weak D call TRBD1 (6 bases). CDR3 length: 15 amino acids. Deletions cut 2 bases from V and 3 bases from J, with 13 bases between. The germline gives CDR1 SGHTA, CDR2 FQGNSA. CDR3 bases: TGTGCCAGCAGCTTAAGTACCGGACAGTACTATGGCTACACCTTC. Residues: CASSLSTGQYYGYTF.

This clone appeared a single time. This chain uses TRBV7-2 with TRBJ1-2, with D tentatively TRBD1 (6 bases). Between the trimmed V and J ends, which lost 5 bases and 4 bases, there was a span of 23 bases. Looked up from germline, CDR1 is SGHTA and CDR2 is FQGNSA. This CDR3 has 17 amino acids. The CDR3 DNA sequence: TGTGCCAGCAGCCCATCCAACGGGGGGGCAGTGGGCTATGGCTACACCTTC. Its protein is CASSPSNGGAVGYGYTF.

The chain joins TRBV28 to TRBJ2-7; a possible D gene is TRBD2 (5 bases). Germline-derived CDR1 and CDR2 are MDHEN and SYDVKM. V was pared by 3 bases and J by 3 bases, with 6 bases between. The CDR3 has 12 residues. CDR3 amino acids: CASSFRDYEQYF. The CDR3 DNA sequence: TGTGCCAGCAGTTTTCGGGACTACGAGCAGTACTTC.

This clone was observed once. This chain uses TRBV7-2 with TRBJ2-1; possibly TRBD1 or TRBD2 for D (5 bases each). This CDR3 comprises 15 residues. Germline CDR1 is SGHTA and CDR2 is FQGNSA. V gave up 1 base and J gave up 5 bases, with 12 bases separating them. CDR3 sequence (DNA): TGTGCCAGCAGCTTAGGGGCAGGGACCAACAATGAGCAGTTCTTC. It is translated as CASSLGAGTNNEQFF. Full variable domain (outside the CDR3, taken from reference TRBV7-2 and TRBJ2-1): GAGVSQSPSNKVTEKGKDVELRCDPISGHTALYWYRQSLGQGLEFLIYFQGNSAPDKSGLPSDRFSAERTGGSVSTLTIQRTQQEDSAVYLCASSLGAGTNNEQFFGPGTRLTVL.

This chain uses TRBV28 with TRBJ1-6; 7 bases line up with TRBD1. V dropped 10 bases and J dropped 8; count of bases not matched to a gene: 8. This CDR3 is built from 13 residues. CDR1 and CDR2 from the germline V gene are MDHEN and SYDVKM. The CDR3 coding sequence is TGTGCCACCATGGGACAGAATTATTCACCCCTCCACTTT. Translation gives CATMGQNYSPLHF.

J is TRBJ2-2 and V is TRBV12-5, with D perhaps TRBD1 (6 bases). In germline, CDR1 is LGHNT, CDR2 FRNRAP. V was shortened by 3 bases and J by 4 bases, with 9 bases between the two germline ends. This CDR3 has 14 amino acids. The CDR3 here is CASGLGGITGELFF. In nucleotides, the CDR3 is TGTGCTAGTGGTTTAGGGGGTATCACCGGGGAGCTGTTTTTT.

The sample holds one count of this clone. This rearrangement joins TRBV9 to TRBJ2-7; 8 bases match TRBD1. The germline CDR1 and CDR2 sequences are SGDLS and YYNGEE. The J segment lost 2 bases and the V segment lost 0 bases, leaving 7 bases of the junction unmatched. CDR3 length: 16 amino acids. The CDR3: CASSVVPDRGPYEQYF. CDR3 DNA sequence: TGTGCCAGCAGCGTAGTCCCCGACAGGGGCCCCTACGAGCAGTACTTC.

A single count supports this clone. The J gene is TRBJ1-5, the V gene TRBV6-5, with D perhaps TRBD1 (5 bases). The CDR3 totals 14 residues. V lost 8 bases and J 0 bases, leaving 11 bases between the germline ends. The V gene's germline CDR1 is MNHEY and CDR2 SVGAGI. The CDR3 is CASGRGHSNQPQHF. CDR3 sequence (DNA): TGTGCCAGCGGTCGCGGACATAGCAATCAGCCCCAGCATTTT.

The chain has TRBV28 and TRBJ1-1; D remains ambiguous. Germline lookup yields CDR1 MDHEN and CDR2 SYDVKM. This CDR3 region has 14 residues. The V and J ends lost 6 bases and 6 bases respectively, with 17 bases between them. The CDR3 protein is CASSEGWEAAEAFF. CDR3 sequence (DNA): TGTGCCAGCAGCGAGGGTTGGGAGGCCGCTGAAGCTTTCTTT.

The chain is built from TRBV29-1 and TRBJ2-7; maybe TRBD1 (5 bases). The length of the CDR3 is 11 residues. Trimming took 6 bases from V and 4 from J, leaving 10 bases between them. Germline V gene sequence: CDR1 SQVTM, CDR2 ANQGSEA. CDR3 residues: CSVDNSYEQYF. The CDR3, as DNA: TGCAGCGTGGACAACTCGTACGAGCAGTACTTC.

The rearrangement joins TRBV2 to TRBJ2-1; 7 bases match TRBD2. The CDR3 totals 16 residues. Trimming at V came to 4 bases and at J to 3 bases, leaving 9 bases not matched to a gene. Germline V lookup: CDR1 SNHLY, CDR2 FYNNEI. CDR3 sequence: CASSGPPSGYYNEQFF. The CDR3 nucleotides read TGTGCCAGCAGTGGTCCGCCTAGCGGCTACTACAATGAGCAGTTCTTC.

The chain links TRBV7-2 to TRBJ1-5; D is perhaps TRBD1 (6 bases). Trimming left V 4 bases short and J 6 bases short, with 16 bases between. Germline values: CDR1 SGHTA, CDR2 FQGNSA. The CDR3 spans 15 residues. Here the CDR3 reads CASSSQGGTSQPQHF. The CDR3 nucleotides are TGTGCCAGCAGCTCCCAGGGTGGGACAAGTCAGCCCCAGCATTTT.

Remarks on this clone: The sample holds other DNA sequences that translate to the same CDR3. CDR3 protein: CASSLVGQPQHF. CDR3 coding DNA: TGTGCCAGCAGCTTAGTTGGTCAGCCCCAGCATTTT. The chain couples TRBV7-2 to TRBJ1-5; D is undetermined. This CDR3 is built from 12 residues. Trimming removed 1 base at V and 6 bases at J, with 4 bases between. The germline gives CDR1 SGHTA, CDR2 FQGNSA.

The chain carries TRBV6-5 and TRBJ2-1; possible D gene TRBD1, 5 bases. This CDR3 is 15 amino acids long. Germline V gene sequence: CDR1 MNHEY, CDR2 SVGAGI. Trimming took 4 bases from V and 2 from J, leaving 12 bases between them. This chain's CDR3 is CASSSRQRTYNEQFF. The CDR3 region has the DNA TGTGCCAGCAGTTCCCGACAGAGAACCTACAATGAGCAGTTCTTC.

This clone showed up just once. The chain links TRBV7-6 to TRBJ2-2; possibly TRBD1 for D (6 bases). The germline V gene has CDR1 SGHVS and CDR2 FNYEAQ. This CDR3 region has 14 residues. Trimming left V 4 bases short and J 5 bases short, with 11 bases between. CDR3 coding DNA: TGTGCCAGCAGCTCGGGACATCGAACCGGGGAGCTGTTTTTT. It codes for CASSSGHRTGELFF. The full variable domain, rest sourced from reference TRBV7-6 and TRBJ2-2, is GAGVSQSPRYKVTKRGQDVALRCDPISGHVSLYWYRQALGQGPEFLTYFNYEAQQDKSGLPNDRFSAERPEGSISTLTIQRTEQRDSAMYRCASSSGHRTGELFFGEGSRLTVL.

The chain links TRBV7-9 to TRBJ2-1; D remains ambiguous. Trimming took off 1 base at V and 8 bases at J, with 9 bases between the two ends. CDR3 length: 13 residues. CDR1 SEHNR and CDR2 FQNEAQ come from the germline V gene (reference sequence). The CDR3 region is CASSLGVDYEQFF. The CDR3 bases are TGTGCCAGCAGCTTAGGGGTCGACTATGAGCAGTTCTTC.